The 24 T cell receptor beta chains reported below all come from one sample, sequenced in a study of blood T cells in healthy people across ages (dated by TCRdb to between 2015 and 2017). The library was prepared using 5' RACE. Sequencing used an Illumina HiSeq 2500. A second PCR of roughly 7 to 12 cycles was run with a J-beta primer mix and a sample-barcoded 5' primer. Using fastp at Q25 and MiXCR, TCRdb reprocessed the public reads and kept productive beta chains. Merged by CDR3 protein, the rows form single entries marked with the most common genes and DNA. This sample gives approximately 960,000 distinct CDR3 sequences in total; roughly 29% of them show up just once. More than 8.5% of the sample comes from the top ten. These data also formed part of another study, on T cells of mothers and their children.

Sequencing used blood. These TCRs come from a woman aged 40 to 50 in good health.

This clonotype appeared a few times. V and J are TRBV5-6 and TRBJ2-3, with D uncertain. Per germline, CDR1 SGHDT and CDR2 YYEEEE. The V end was cut by 0 bases, the J end by 4 bases, with 15 bases between. The CDR3 is 16 residues long. The CDR3 spells CASSLDQAGGADTQYF. The CDR3 coding sequence is TGTGCCAGCAGCTTGGATCAGGCAGGTGGTGCAGATACGCAGTATTTT. The full variable domain, in which reference TRBV5-6 and TRBJ2-3 provide the parts outside the CDR3, is DAGVTQSPTHLIKTRGQQVTLRCSPKSGHDTVSWYQQALGQGPQFIFQYYEEEERQRGNFPDRFSGHQFPNYSSELNVNALLLGDSALYLCASSLDQAGGADTQYFGPGTRLTVL.

The genes are TRBV28 and TRBJ2-3; 7 nucleotides align to TRBD2. V trimming: 7 bases; J trimming: 3 bases; junction bases outside the gene matches: 13. The CDR3 has 16 amino acids. Germline-derived CDR1 and CDR2 are MDHEN and SYDVKM. The CDR3 DNA follows: TGTGCCAGCATCGCGGGGGACGCCTCCGGTACAGATACGCAGTATTTT. Its translation is CASIAGDASGTDTQYF. The whole variable domain, filled in from reference TRBV28 and TRBJ2-3, reads DVKVTQSSRYLVKRTGEKVFLECVQDMDHENMFWYRQDPGLGLRLIYFSYDVKMKEKGDIPEGYSVSREKKERFSLILESASTNQTSMYLCASIAGDASGTDTQYFGPGTRLTVL.

The CDR3: CASSLTPGRQPQHF. The CDR3, as DNA: TGTGCCAGCAGTTTAACCCCTGGGCGGCAGCCCCAGCATTTT. The chain employs TRBV12-3 or TRBV12-4 and TRBJ1-5; no clear D. The ends were cut back, 2 bases at V and 7 bases at J, with 12 bases in the middle. The CDR3 is 14 amino acids.

The J gene is TRBJ1-4, the V gene TRBV19; D uncertain. V lost 8 bases and J lost 5, with 18 bases in between. The CDR3 has 15 amino acids. CDR1 and CDR2 from the germline V gene are LNHDA and SQIVND (reference sequence). Here the CDR3 DNA reads TGTGCCAGTGCGACCTGGGGAACTCAAAATGAAAAACTGTTTTTT. Translation gives CASATWGTQNEKLFF.

V usage is TRBV7-8 and J usage is TRBJ2-1; D remains unclear. The ends were cut back, 5 bases at V and 8 bases at J, with 19 bases in the middle. There are 15 residues in the CDR3. The V gene's germline CDR1 is SGHVS and CDR2 FQNEAQ. The CDR3 nucleotides read TGTGCCAGCAGCCCAACGGTTGGATTTGTCCATGAGCAGTTCTTC. This sequence encodes CASSPTVGFVHEQFF.

This clonotype showed up many times. The V and J genes are TRBV30 and TRBJ2-6; the match to TRBD1 covers 8 bases. Unmatched junction bases numbered 0, after V lost 5 bases and J lost 0 bases. CDR1 and CDR2 (germline): GTSNPN, SVGIG (reference sequence). The CDR3 has 14 residues. CDR3 nucleotide sequence: TGTGCCTGGGACAGGGGCTCTGGGGCCAACGTCCTGACTTTC. Its translation: CAWDRGSGANVLTF.

This chain connects TRBV28 to TRBJ2-3; 7 positions match TRBD2. The germline V gene has CDR1 MDHEN and CDR2 SYDVKM. CDR3 length equals 14 residues. V was pared by 5 bases and J by 2 bases, with 4 bases of the junction left unmatched. The CDR3 sequence is CASSRGGNTDTQYF. The CDR3 DNA reads TGTGCCAGCAGTCGCGGGGGAAACACAGATACGCAGTATTTT.

This clonotype was recorded many times. At one end the junction does not follow the germline gene, possibly because of a read error. The chain employs TRBV27 and TRBJ2-7; the D gene is possibly TRBD1 (6 bases). The CDR3 is 13 amino acids. Germline V gene lookup returns CDR1 MNHEY and CDR2 SMNVEV (reference sequence). CDR3 DNA sequence: TGCGCCAGCAGTGGCCAGGGGACCTACGAGCAGTACTTC. Its translation: CASSGQGTYEQYF.

The chain combines TRBV4-3 with TRBJ2-7; 7 nucleotides align to TRBD1. V dropped 3 bases and J dropped 2; count of bases not matched to a gene: 10. CDR1 LGHNA and CDR2 YSLEER come from the germline V gene. This CDR3 has 16 residues. In DNA, the CDR3 is TGCGCCAGCAGCCAGGATCCGGGACAGTTAACCTACGAGCAGTACTTC. Its translation is CASSQDPGQLTYEQYF.

This clonotype was counted ten times or more. The chain is built from TRBV10-3 and TRBJ2-7; TRBD1 aligns across 8 bases. The J segment lost 3 bases and the V segment lost 1 base, leaving 5 bases of the junction unmatched. Germline CDR1 reads ENHRY; CDR2 reads SYGVKD. The CDR3 sequence is 15 residues long. The CDR3 sequence: CAISELTGDNYEQYF. CDR3 in DNA: TGTGCCATCAGTGAGTTGACAGGGGACAACTACGAGCAGTACTTC.

This clonotype was recorded many times. The J gene is TRBJ2-3, the V gene TRBV7-2, with 7 nucleotides matching TRBD1. Unmatched junction bases numbered 8, after V lost 6 bases and J lost 2 bases. Germline V gives CDR1 SGHTA, CDR2 FQGNSA. This CDR3 is built from 15 residues. The CDR3 region is CASSPMTGNTDTQYF. CDR3 bases: TGTGCCAGCAGTCCTATGACAGGGAACACAGATACGCAGTATTTT.

As DNA, the CDR3 is TGCAGTGCTAGAGATACGCAGTATTTT. The encoded protein is CSARDTQYF. This chain uses TRBV20-1 with TRBJ2-3; no clear D. The CDR3 has 9 residues. The germline V gene has CDR1 DFQATT and CDR2 SNEGSKA (reference sequence). Trimming removed 0 bases at V and 8 bases at J, with 0 bases between.

In its sample, this clonotype was seen once. The chain combines TRBV12-3 or TRBV12-4 with TRBJ1-3; D not resolved. V was trimmed by 2 bases and J by 2 bases, leaving 4 bases between them. The CDR3 loop spans 13 amino acids. For the CDR3, the DNA is TGTGCCAGCAGTTTAAACACTGGAAACACCATATATTTT. Its translation is CASSLNTGNTIYF.

As for this clonotype: A read error may be the cause here, since a much bigger clone is one base away. This chain uses TRBV30 with TRBJ2-4; TRBD1 aligns across 7 bases. Germline V gene lookup returns CDR1 GTSNPN and CDR2 SVGIG (reference sequence). The CDR3 is made up of 13 amino acids. The CDR3 sequence: CAWSFGQVGEQCF. CDR3 nucleotide sequence: TGTGCCTGGAGTTTTGGACAGGTGGGGGAGCAGTGCTTC.

This clonotype was counted ten times or more. The CDR3 reads CASSLAASRNNVLTF. The CDR3 nucleotides are TGTGCCAGCAGCTTAGCCGCTAGCCGTAACAACGTCCTGACTTTC. V is TRBV7-2 and J is TRBJ2-6; D is possibly TRBD2 (5 bases). The CDR3 covers 15 residues. Germline-derived CDR1 and CDR2 are SGHTA and FQGNSA. The germline V and J ends were trimmed by 0 bases and 9 bases, with 12 bases remaining between them. Looking up the rest from reference TRBV7-2 and TRBJ2-6 gives the full variable domain: GAGVSQSPSNKVTEKGKDVELRCDPISGHTALYWYRQSLGQGLEFLIYFQGNSAPDKSGLPSDRFSAERTGGSVSTLTIQRTQQEDSAVYLCASSLAASRNNVLTFGAGSRLTVL.

V and J are TRBV12-3 or TRBV12-4 and TRBJ2-3; 14 bases line up with TRBD2. The CDR3 totals 17 residues. V trimming: 6 bases; J trimming: 13 bases; junction bases outside the gene matches: 18. The CDR3 bases are TGTGCCAGCAGACCGGGACTAGCGGGGGTTGGCACAGATGCGGAGTATTTT. Amino acid sequence: CASRPGLAGVGTDAEYF.

This clonotype was observed many times. An end of the junction differs from the germline gene, which may be a read error. The chain combines TRBV5-1 with TRBJ1-2; tentatively, D is TRBD1 (5 bases). The germline V gene has CDR1 SGHRS and CDR2 YFSETQ. CDR3 length: 14 residues. The chain's CDR3 is CASSSGTANYGYTF. The CDR3 coding sequence is TGTGCCAGCAGTTCCGGGACGGCTAACTATGGCTACACCTTC.

In regard to this clonotype: A much larger clone is a single base away; this may be a read error. V and J are TRBV18 and TRBJ1-2; D not resolved. The germline CDR1 and CDR2 sequences are KGHSH and LQKENI. The CDR3 sequence is 13 residues long. CDR3 in amino acids: CATFTPGLAGHTF. The DNA of the CDR3 is TGTGCCACGTTCACCCCCGGTCTGGCTGGCCACACCTTC.

The sample holds many counts of this clonotype. This chain uses TRBV29-1 with TRBJ1-1; 7 nucleotides agree with TRBD1. The CDR3 has 14 residues. Germline V gene data show CDR1 as SQVTM and CDR2 as ANQGSEA. Germline trimming cut 4 bases from V and 3 bases from J; bases unmatched to any gene: 8. The CDR3 coding sequence is TGCAGCGTTGCGGGGGGGCAGGGGGACACTGAAGCTTTCTTT. It is translated as CSVAGGQGDTEAFF. Variable domain in full (rest from reference TRBV29-1 and TRBJ1-1): SAVISQKPSRDICQRGTSLTIQCQVDSQVTMMFWYRQQPGQSLTLIATANQGSEATYESGFVIDKFPISRPNLTFSTLTVSNMSPEDSSIYLCSVAGGQGDTEAFFGQGTRLTVV.

The rearrangement uses TRBV19 and TRBJ1-1; D is possibly TRBD1 (5 bases). The CDR3 length is 14 residues. The V and J ends lost 7 bases and 1 base respectively, with 13 bases between them. The V gene's germline CDR1 is LNHDA and CDR2 SQIVND (reference sequence). The DNA for the CDR3 is TGTGCCAGTACCCTTCCCACAGGGAACACTGAAGCTTTCTTT. This sequence encodes CASTLPTGNTEAFF.

About this clonotype itself: This may stem from a read error, because a much larger clone lies one nucleotide away. The chain is built from TRBV12-3 or TRBV12-4 and TRBJ1-2, with 11 nucleotides matching TRBD1. The CDR3 spans 17 residues. With V trimmed by 7 bases and J by 1 base, 11 bases remained unmatched. Written as DNA, the CDR3 is TGTGCCAGCACAAAAAAGAGGACAGGGGGCCTTAACTATGGCTACACCTTC. Protein product: CASTKKRTGGLNYGYTF.

This clonotype has only a few counts. One junction end does not reproduce the germline sequence, and a read error may be involved. The J gene is TRBJ1-1, the V gene TRBV28; TRBD1 matches at 8 bases. The CDR3 spans 15 residues. Germline CDR1 and CDR2: MDHEN and SYDVKM. CDR3 region: CVSSERTGLNTEAFF. The CDR3 region has the DNA TGTGTCAGCAGTGAACGGACAGGGTTGAACACTGAAGCTTTCTTT.

This clonotype was observed a few times. The chain recombines TRBV5-1 with TRBJ2-7, with TRBD2 matching over 9 bases. Trimming took 2 bases from V and 1 from J; bases not matched to a gene: 1. Germline CDR1 reads SGHRS; CDR2 reads YFSETQ. The CDR3 runs to 14 residues. CDR3 amino acids: CASSFTSGSYEQYF. CDR3 coding DNA: TGCGCCAGCAGCTTTACTAGCGGGTCCTACGAGCAGTACTTC.

The gene calls are TRBV4-2 and TRBJ1-2; 9 bases match TRBD1. The CDR3 consists of 18 residues. The trim removed 4 bases at V and 2 bases at J, leaving 14 bases unmatched. Germline V gene data show CDR1 as LGHNA and CDR2 as YNFKEQ. CDR3 coding DNA: TGTGCCAGCAGCCTATTGCGGGACAGGGCTCAACTAAACTATGGCTACACCTTC. It encodes CASSLLRDRAQLNYGYTF.